This T cell receptor (beta chain) was profiled in a study of PD-L1 blockade in urothelial cancer. Study context: Patients initiated atezolizumab in about 2014 at 1,200 mg intravenously every 3 weeks. Of prior chemotherapy regimens, patients had received between 0 and 3.

Noted time point: pretreatment peripheral blood. Disease in patients was locally advanced or metastatic urothelial carcinoma. Between 1 and 8 samples, pretreatment and on-treatment, were given by each patient. The V gene end was trimmed by 7 bases and the J gene end by 0 bases; junction bases not matched to a gene: 12. This CDR3 is built from 16 residues. Germline V gene data show CDR1 as MDHEN and CDR2 as SYDVKM. Sequenced by immunoSEQ multiplex PCR; TCRdb stores in-frame clones only, minus some. The top ten clones hold about 15% of a sample with tens of thousands of clones, 70% to 90% of them seen once.

The source was PBMCs, collected around atezolizumab (anti-PD-L1) treatment. This receptor was identified in a woman between 55 and 75 years old with urothelial cancer. J is TRBJ2-7 and V is TRBV28; 7 nucleotides align to TRBD2. Written as DNA, the CDR3 is TGTGCCAGCACCTCCGATGGGCTAGCGGCCTCCTACGAGCAGTACTTC. Its protein product is CASTSDGLAASYEQYF.